This is a list of T cell receptor beta chains from one sample in a study of T-cell reconstitution after alpha-beta-depleted transplantation in children. MiXCR, run by TCRdb on the PCR reads, gives a single entry per CDR3 protein. The sample carries about 440,000 distinct CDR3 sequences, around two fifths recorded once. Here the sequenced sample was PBMCs, taken before TCRalphabeta/CD19-depleted stem cell transplant. These receptors originate from a girl aged 2-10 years with aplastic anemia, due to receive a stem cell transplant. Both conserved end residues are part of each CDR3. A D gene is named only where the DNA matches it firmly. Not every row has a clone size; where given, it reads once, few, many or a size class.

abundance,v_gene,j_gene,d_gene,CDR3nt,CDR3aa
few,TRBV24-1,TRBJ2-3,.,TGTGCCACCAGTGATCCGGGACAATCCACAGATACGCAGTATTTT,CATSDPGQSTDTQYF
few,TRBV5-8,TRBJ2-2,TRBD1,TGTGCCAGCAGCCCACGGGACAGGGGGTCCGGGGAGCTGTTTTTT,CASSPRDRGSGELFF
many,TRBV5-6,TRBJ2-7,TRBD1,TGTGCCAGCAGCGTATACAGGGGGCGATACGAGCAGTACTTC,CASSVYRGRYEQYF
few,TRBV20-1,TRBJ1-5,.,TGCAGTGTAGTGGGGCGGGGAGCGAATCAGCCCCAGCATTTT,CSVVGRGANQPQHF
many,TRBV29-1,TRBJ2-1,.,TGCAGCGTGGGCGGACTGAGGAGCTCCTACAATGAGCAGTTCTTC,CSVGGLRSSYNEQFF
.,TRBV10-2,TRBJ2-7,TRBD2,TGCGCCAGCAGTGGGGCCGGTAGCGGGAGAGTGGGGCAGTACTTC,CASSGAGSGRVGQYF
.,TRBV29-1,TRBJ2-1,.,TGCAGCGTTGTGCAACCCAACTACAATGAGCAGTTCTTC,CSVVQPNYNEQFF
many,TRBV20-1,TRBJ2-2,.,TGCAGTGCTAGAGATCCGCTCCTTGGGGAGCTGTTTTTT,CSARDPLLGELFF
.,TRBV12-3/TRBV12-4,TRBJ1-3,.,TGTGCCAGCAATCACAGGGAGCGAACTGTCGGAAACACCATATATTTT,CASNHRERTVGNTIYF
.,TRBV5-1,TRBJ2-5,TRBD2,TGCGCCAGCAGCTTGGCCCTAGCGGGGGAAGAGACCCAGTACTTC,CASSLALAGEETQYF
.,TRBV5-1,TRBJ2-7,TRBD2,TGCGCCAGCAGCCGGACAGGGCTGGCAACTAGCGGGAGGATGAACGAGCAGTACTTC,CASSRTGLATSGRMNEQYF
.,TRBV30,TRBJ2-7,.,TGTGCCTGGAGTGGCGGGGGCAGCTACGAGCAGTACTTC,CAWSGGGSYEQYF
many,TRBV29-1,TRBJ1-5,TRBD1,TGCAGCGTTGTAACAGGGGGCAATCAGCCCCAGCATTTT,CSVVTGGNQPQHF
many,TRBV20-1,TRBJ2-7,.,TGCAGTGCTAGAAGTGGTGAGAGGATATTCTCATACGAGCAGTACTTC,CSARSGERIFSYEQYF
.,TRBV9,TRBJ2-3,.,TGTGCCAGCAGCCCAAGACTAGAAAGAAGTACGCAGTATTTT,CASSPRLERSTQYF
.,TRBV29-1,TRBJ2-2,TRBD1,TGCAGCGTTGTCCTACGGAGGGGACAGGGCGTTGGGGCGATCGGGGAGCTGTTTTTT,CSVVLRRGQGVGAIGELFF